One T cell receptor beta chain is described in this entry. This entry belongs to a study of blood T cell repertoires in COVID-19. Study context: The United States, Italy and Spain supplied acute and convalescent COVID-19 samples.

Per the study methods: It was from reference gene primer amplification that nucleated cell counts were estimated. The repertoire was sequenced with immunoSEQ multiplex PCR; TCRdb's copy has only in-frame clones and lacks some. From that table come the V and J calls and clone size; the DNA was used to work out D and trimming. This table has roughly 150,000 clones, around 84% appearing once. J lost 5 bases, V lost 0 bases, and 6 bases had no gene match. CDR3 length: 15 residues. CDR1 is MGHRA, CDR2 YSYEKL, per germline. Source material: peripheral blood. This sequence joins TRBV4-1 and TRBJ1-2, with 7 nucleotides matching TRBD1. The receptor's source is a woman aged 45 to 65 in a cohort sampled during active or convalescent COVID-19. The CDR3 bases are TGCGCCAGCAGCCAAGATGAGGGACAGCCTTATGGCTACACCTTC. This translates into CASSQDEGQPYGYTF.